These 5 T cell receptor beta chains originate from one sample sequenced in a study of response to subunit inactivated influenza vaccine. Via MiXCR, TCRdb re-called the RT-PCR reads, giving one row per CDR3 protein. The sample yields some 540,000 distinct CDR3 sequences, 20% to 25% seen once. These data were also filed under a second study, of T cells expressing NK-cell markers. That study adds: Synthesis of TCR beta cDNA relied on 5'RACE template switching carrying UMIs.

The sample here was CD4+ T cells sorted from PBMCs, taken about 13 days after vaccination. These receptors all stem from a man aged 50 to 59 who received an inactivated influenza vaccine.

This clonotype was seen only once. The chain joins TRBV7-9 to TRBJ2-7; D is undetermined. The CDR3 contains 13 residues. V was trimmed by 1 base and J by 4 bases, leaving 8 bases between them. Germline V gene sequence: CDR1 SEHNR, CDR2 FQNEAQ (reference sequence). The CDR3 nucleotides read TGTGCCAGCAGCTTAGACACCCGATACGAGCAGTACTTC. Amino acids: CASSLDTRYEQYF.

This clonotype was seen a handful of times. The chain combines TRBV20-1 with TRBJ2-1, with TRBD2 matching 12 bases. The CDR3 contains 14 residues. The V gene's germline CDR1 is DFQATT and CDR2 SNEGSKA (reference sequence). With V trimmed by 5 bases and J by 7 bases, 6 bases remained unmatched. CDR3 nucleotides: TGCAGTGCTCCGACTAGCGGGAGACTGAATGAGCAGTTCTTC. Translating it yields CSAPTSGRLNEQFF.

A few counts support this clonotype. The chain recombines TRBV7-2 with TRBJ2-3, with D possibly TRBD1 on 6 matching bases. The germline V gene encodes CDR1 SGHTA and CDR2 FQGNSA. Trimming took 3 bases from V and 0 from J, leaving 10 bases between them. The CDR3 spans 15 residues. The CDR3, as DNA: TGTGCCAGCAGCTTCCAGGGGTTCAGCACAGATACGCAGTATTTT. Its protein product is CASSFQGFSTDTQYF.

The genes are TRBV3-1 and TRBJ2-7; 11 bases match TRBD1. V lost 4 bases to trimming and J lost 3 bases; unmatched junction nucleotides: 5. Germline V gene lookup returns CDR1 LGHDT and CDR2 YNNKEL (reference sequence). The CDR3 has 15 amino acids. CDR3 protein: CASSPDGTGGYEQYF. DNA of the CDR3: TGTGCCAGCAGCCCGGACGGGACAGGGGGCTACGAGCAGTACTTC.

Turning to this clonotype: A read error may produce the germline difference seen at one junction end. The chain uses TRBV24-1 and TRBJ2-5, with a weak D call TRBD2 (7 bases). The CDR3 is 12 amino acids. Germline V CDR1 and CDR2: KGHDR, SFDVKD. CDR3 protein: CATSRGGETEYF. CDR3 nucleotides: TGTGCCACCAGTCGAGGGGGGGAGACCGAGTACTTC.